The TCR beta chain described here comes from a study of cytomegalovirus exposure and HLA in healthy donors. Study-wide results and limits: Upon later analysis, TCR association rates were observed to vary by HLA locus, being highest for DRB1 and lowest for HLA-C. A later analysis appeared to link common viral pathogens to several of the most significant clusters. TCR beta sequences reportedly predicted the HLA-A and HLA-B alleles of most subjects accurately.

To note about this clone: Its antigen is unknown.

PCR involved 60 Vbeta and 13 Jbeta primers. Original processing notes: The authors later counted approximately 80 million unique TCR beta chains, approximately 10 million of them shared. Repertoires were generated with immunoSEQ multiplex PCR, while TCRdb's copy carries only in-frame clones and drops some. V, J and clone size are taken as reported in that table, and D and trimming were inferred from the DNA itself. The repertoire holds 95,000 to 150,000 clones, more than 60% seen once, with roughly 8.6% in the top ten. The TCR originated in a woman aged 40 to 55 in good health and CMV-seropositive. Input material: PBMCs.

CDR3: CASSSGAGGDTEAFF. CDR3 sequence (DNA): TGTGCCAGCAGTTCCGGTGCAGGAGGAGACACTGAAGCTTTCTTT. The chain joins TRBV28 to TRBJ1-1; D remains ambiguous. Trimming cost V 4 bases and J 3 bases, with 15 bases left between them. The CDR3 runs to 15 residues. The germline gives CDR1 MDHEN, CDR2 SYDVKM.